This T cell receptor (beta chain) was observed in a study of human T cells and chemical hapten exposure. Study-level background: Each patch test put 0.01% DPC on the upper back, and results were read at 6 days.

TCRdb called the RACE reads again in MiXCR, with one record for every CDR3 protein. The data contain 300,000 to 400,000 distinct CDR3 sequences, around 7% of them seen just once; the ten biggest clones take up 8.4%. Described time point: patch test 1, 2 weeks after DPC sensitization. Treatment meaning: therapeutic diphenylcyclopropenone sensitization with weekly scalp DPC. The germline V and J ends were trimmed by 5 bases and 1 base, with 9 bases remaining between them. The CDR3 consists of 13 residues. Per the germline V gene, CDR1 is DFQATT and CDR2 is SNEGSKA (reference sequence). This receptor was obtained from a woman aged 18 to 35 with alopecia areata. Some clones in this sample may be carry-over from other donors' samples. The sample was whole blood, taken in connection with sensitization to the hapten diphenylcyclopropenone (DPC). V and J are TRBV20-1 and TRBJ1-3, with a tentative D call TRBD1 (5 bases). The CDR3 loop reads CSASGTSGNTIYF. The DNA for the CDR3 is TGCAGTGCTTCCGGGACGTCTGGAAACACCATATATTTT.